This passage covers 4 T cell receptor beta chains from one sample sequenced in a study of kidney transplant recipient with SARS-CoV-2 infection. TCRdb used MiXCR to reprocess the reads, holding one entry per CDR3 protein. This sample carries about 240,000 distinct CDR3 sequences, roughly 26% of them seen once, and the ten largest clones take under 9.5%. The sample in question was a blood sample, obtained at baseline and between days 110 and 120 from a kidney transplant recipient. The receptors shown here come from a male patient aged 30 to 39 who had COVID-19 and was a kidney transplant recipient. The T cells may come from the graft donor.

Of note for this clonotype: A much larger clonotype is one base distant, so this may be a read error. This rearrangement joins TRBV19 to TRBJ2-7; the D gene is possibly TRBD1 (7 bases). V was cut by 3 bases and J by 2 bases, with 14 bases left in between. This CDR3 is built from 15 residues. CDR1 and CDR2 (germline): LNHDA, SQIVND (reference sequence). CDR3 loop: CASSMEGTDPYEQYF. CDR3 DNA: TGTGCCAGTAGTATGGAGGGGACAGACCCCTACGAGCAGTACTTC.

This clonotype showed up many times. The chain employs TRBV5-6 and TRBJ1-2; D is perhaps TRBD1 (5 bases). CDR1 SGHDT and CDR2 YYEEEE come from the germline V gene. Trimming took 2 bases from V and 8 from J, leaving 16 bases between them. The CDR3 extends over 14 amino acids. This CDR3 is CASSLRAGSGGYTF. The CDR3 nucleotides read TGTGCCAGCAGCTTAAGGGCAGGGAGCGGGGGCTACACCTTC.

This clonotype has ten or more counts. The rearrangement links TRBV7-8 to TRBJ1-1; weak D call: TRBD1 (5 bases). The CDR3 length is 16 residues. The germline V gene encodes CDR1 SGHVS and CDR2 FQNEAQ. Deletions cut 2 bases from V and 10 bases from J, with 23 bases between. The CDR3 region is CASSLLNWDSALGAFF. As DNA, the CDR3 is TGTGCCAGCAGCTTACTAAACTGGGACTCTGCTCTTGGAGCTTTCTTT. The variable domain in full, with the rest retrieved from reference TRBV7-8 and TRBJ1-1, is GAGVSQSPRYKVAKRGQDVALRCDPISGHVSLFWYQQALGQGPEFLTYFQNEAQLDKSGLPSDRFFAERPEGSVSTLKIQRTQQEDSAVYLCASSLLNWDSALGAFFGQGTRLTVV.

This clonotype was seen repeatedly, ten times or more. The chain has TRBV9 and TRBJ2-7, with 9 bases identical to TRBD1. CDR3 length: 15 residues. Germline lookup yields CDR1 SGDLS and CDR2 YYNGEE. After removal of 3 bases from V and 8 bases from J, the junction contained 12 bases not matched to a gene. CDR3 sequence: CASSAGDRVVEQQYF. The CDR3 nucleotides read TGTGCCAGCAGCGCCGGGGACAGGGTGGTTGAGCAGCAGTACTTC.